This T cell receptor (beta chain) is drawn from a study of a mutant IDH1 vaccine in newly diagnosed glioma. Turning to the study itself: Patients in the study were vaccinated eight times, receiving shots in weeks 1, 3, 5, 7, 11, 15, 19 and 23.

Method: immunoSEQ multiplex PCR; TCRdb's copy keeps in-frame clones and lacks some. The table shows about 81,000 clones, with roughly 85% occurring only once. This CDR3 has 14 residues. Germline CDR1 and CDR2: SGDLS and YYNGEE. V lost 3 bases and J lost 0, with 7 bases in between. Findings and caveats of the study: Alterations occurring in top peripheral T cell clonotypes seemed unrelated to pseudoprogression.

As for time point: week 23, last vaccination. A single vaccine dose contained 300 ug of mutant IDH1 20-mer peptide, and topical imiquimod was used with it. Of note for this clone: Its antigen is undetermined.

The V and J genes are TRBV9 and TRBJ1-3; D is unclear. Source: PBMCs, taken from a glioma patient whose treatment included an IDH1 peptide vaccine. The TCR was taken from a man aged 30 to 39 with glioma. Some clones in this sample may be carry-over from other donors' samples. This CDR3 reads CASSARFSGNTIYF. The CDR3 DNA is TGTGCCAGCAGCGCTAGATTCTCTGGAAACACCATATATTTT.